Listed here are 22 T cell receptor beta chains from one sample, sequenced in a study of CD8 T cells in Susac syndrome. Random hexamers were used to reverse transcribe an amount of about 0.5 to 1 ug RNA. TCRdb called the immunoSEQ multiplex PCR reads again in MiXCR, with one record for every CDR3 protein. In the table there are about 180,000 distinct CDR3 sequences, about 95% of which are singletons. Specimen: CD4+ T cells from PBMCs. The receptors were sampled from a human donor with Susac syndrome.

The rearrangement uses TRBV12-3 or TRBV12-4 and TRBJ2-5, with D unclear. V dropped 6 bases and J dropped 1 base, with 9 bases sitting between them. The CDR3 length is 13 residues. CDR3 residues: CASRIGTQETQYF. The DNA for the CDR3 is TGTGCCAGCAGGATAGGCACCCAAGAGACCCAGTACTTC.

V is TRBV20-1 and J is TRBJ2-5; TRBD2 matches at 11 bases. Losses at the gene ends were 3 bases for V and 4 bases for J; bases not matched to a gene: 10. This CDR3 is built from 16 residues. CDR1 and CDR2 from the germline V gene are DFQATT and SNEGSKA (reference sequence). CDR3 loop: CSASTVAGGPGETQYF. CDR3 DNA sequence: TGCAGTGCTAGTACGGTAGCGGGAGGGCCGGGAGAGACCCAGTACTTC.

With regard to this clonotype: An end of the junction differs from the germline gene, which may be a read error. This chain joins TRBV20-1 and TRBJ2-3; 10 nucleotides line up with TRBD2. CDR3 length equals 15 residues. Germline V gives CDR1 DFQATT, CDR2 SNEGSKA (reference sequence). CDR3 DNA: TGCAGTGCTGGAGAAGCGGGGGGGCCGTCAGATACGCAGTATTTT. Translated: CSAGEAGGPSDTQYF.

The J gene is TRBJ1-4, the V gene TRBV12-3 or TRBV12-4; no definite D call. The CDR3 length is 14 residues. V was pared by 2 bases and J by 7 bases, with 11 bases between. The CDR3 reads CASSLTAGGEKLFF. In DNA, the CDR3 is TGTGCCAGCAGTTTAACCGCGGGAGGTGAAAAACTGTTTTTT.

The gene calls are TRBV5-1 and TRBJ2-7, with D tentatively TRBD1 (6 bases). This CDR3 is built from 15 residues. Germline CDR1 reads SGHRS; CDR2 reads YFSETQ. V was clipped by 0 bases and J by 2 bases, with 12 bases between them. CDR3 amino acids: CASSLAQGTTYEQYF. CDR3 bases: TGCGCCAGCAGCTTGGCACAGGGAACAACCTACGAGCAGTACTTC.

This chain joins TRBV15 and TRBJ2-3, with TRBD2 identical over 11 bases. Germline lookup yields CDR1 LNHNV and CDR2 YYDKDF (reference sequence). Germline trimming cut 1 base from V and 4 bases from J; bases unmatched to any gene: 4. The length of the CDR3 is 16 residues. CDR3 DNA: TGTGCCACCAGCAGAGGTGCTAGCGGGGGGCCAGATACGCAGTATTTT. This translates into CATSRGASGGPDTQYF.

The chain joins TRBV5-1 to TRBJ1-5; D is perhaps TRBD1 (6 bases). The CDR3 sequence is 14 residues long. V lost 0 bases and J 6 bases, leaving 10 bases between the germline ends. CDR1 and CDR2 from the germline V gene are SGHRS and YFSETQ. The CDR3 loop reads CASSLDRESQPQHF. As DNA, the CDR3 is TGCGCCAGCAGCTTGGACAGGGAGAGTCAGCCCCAGCATTTT.

V usage is TRBV12-3 or TRBV12-4 and J usage is TRBJ1-1; 7 bases are shared with TRBD1. The CDR3 has 14 residues. After removal of 4 bases from V and 6 bases from J, the junction contained 8 bases not matched to a gene. The DNA of the CDR3 is TGTGCCAGCAGTTACCTGGACAGGTTCTCTGAAGCTTTCTTT. This encodes CASSYLDRFSEAFF.

The CDR3 region has the DNA TGTGCCAGCAGCTTTAGACTAGCGGCTGTAAGGCAGTTCTTC. Protein product: CASSFRLAAVRQFF. The rearrangement uses TRBV11-2 and TRBJ2-1, with 9 bases fitting TRBD2. The germline gives CDR1 SGHAT, CDR2 FQNNGV. V trimming: 3 bases; J trimming: 12 bases; junction bases outside the gene matches: 9. This CDR3 spans 14 amino acids.

This chain links TRBV12-3 or TRBV12-4 with TRBJ2-1; D call uncertain. The CDR3 runs 14 residues. V lost 1 base and J 1 base, leaving 5 bases between the germline ends. CDR3 sequence: CASSLGVSYNEQFF. CDR3 in DNA: TGTGCCAGCAGTTTAGGGGTTTCCTACAATGAGCAGTTCTTC.

The rearrangement links TRBV30 to TRBJ1-1; 7 bases are shared with TRBD1. V was pared by 0 bases and J by 11 bases, with 12 bases of the junction left unmatched. Germline CDR1 reads GTSNPN; CDR2 reads SVGIG (reference sequence). The CDR3 is 14 residues long. The CDR3 DNA follows: TGTGCCTGGAGTGTACAGGGGAACCAGGGATTCGCTTTCTTT. This codes for CAWSVQGNQGFAFF.

The chain carries TRBV30 and TRBJ1-2, with 12 bases fitting TRBD1. Germline V gene lookup returns CDR1 GTSNPN and CDR2 SVGIG (reference sequence). The CDR3 totals 14 residues. With 0 bases clipped from V and 8 bases from J, the junction kept 4 bases outside the gene matches. Written as DNA, the CDR3 is TGTGCCTGGAGTGTACGAGGGACAGGGGGCGGCTACACCTTC. Its translation is CAWSVRGTGGGYTF.

The rearrangement uses TRBV18 and TRBJ2-7, with a weak D call TRBD2 (5 bases). Germline values: CDR1 KGHSH, CDR2 LQKENI. V lost 4 bases to trimming and J lost 0 bases, with 16 bases between them. This CDR3 is 16 amino acids long. The CDR3 bases are TGTGCCAGCTCACTTAGCGCGTTAGCCAGCTCCTACGAGCAGTACTTC. It codes for CASSLSALASSYEQYF.

V is TRBV7-8 and J is TRBJ2-1, with D possibly TRBD1 on 5 matching bases. Per germline, CDR1 SGHVS and CDR2 FQNEAQ. The CDR3 loop spans 15 amino acids. Trimming cost V 0 bases and J 6 bases, with 12 bases left between them. For the CDR3, the DNA is TGTGCCAGCAGCTTAGCGCAGGGCAGCAGCAATGAGCAGTTCTTC. It codes for CASSLAQGSSNEQFF.

The chain links TRBV7-9 to TRBJ1-1, with 8 positions matching TRBD1. Germline V gene sequence: CDR1 SEHNR, CDR2 FQNEAQ (reference sequence). This CDR3 is built from 15 residues. Unmatched junction bases numbered 8, after V lost 5 bases and J lost 3 bases. The DNA for the CDR3 is TGTGCCAGCAGCCCCCTCCAACAGGGGGACACTGAAGCTTTCTTT. It codes for CASSPLQQGDTEAFF.

V usage is TRBV30 and J usage is TRBJ2-2; D not certain. The CDR3 length is 14 residues. V was trimmed by 1 base and J by 4 bases, leaving 10 bases between them. The germline V gene encodes CDR1 GTSNPN and CDR2 SVGIG (reference sequence). The CDR3 spells CAWSGVRATGELFF. CDR3 nucleotide sequence: TGTGCCTGGAGTGGGGTTAGAGCCACCGGGGAGCTGTTTTTT.

CDR3 in amino acids: CSAREGTRGQETQYF. The CDR3, as DNA: TGCAGTGCTAGAGAAGGGACTCGGGGACAAGAGACCCAGTACTTC. V is TRBV20-1 and J is TRBJ2-5; possible D gene TRBD2, 6 bases. Trimming took off 0 bases at V and 2 bases at J, with 13 bases between the two ends. From germline, CDR1 is DFQATT and CDR2 SNEGSKA (reference sequence). The CDR3 is 15 residues long.

V gene TRBV15 combines with J gene TRBJ2-1; D is unresolved. V lost 1 base to trimming and J lost 4 bases, with 26 bases between them. The V gene's germline CDR1 is LNHNV and CDR2 YYDKDF (reference sequence). The CDR3 contains 20 residues. CDR3 sequence reads: CATSRGLRSVLSLRYNEQFF. CDR3 in DNA: TGTGCCACCAGCAGAGGCCTGAGGTCAGTGCTGAGTCTCCGGTACAATGAGCAGTTCTTC.

This clonotype was seen once. The CDR3 sequence: CASSPQGSGNTIYF. The CDR3 DNA follows: TGTGCCAGCTCACCACAGGGATCTGGAAACACCATATATTTT. This chain joins TRBV18 and TRBJ1-3; no clear D. CDR1 is KGHSH and CDR2 is LQKENI in the germline V gene. This CDR3 has 14 amino acids. Trimming pared 1 base from V and 1 base from J, leaving 5 bases between.

This sequence joins TRBV9 and TRBJ2-7; D unclear. From germline, CDR1 is SGDLS and CDR2 YYNGEE. The V and J ends lost 5 bases and 1 base respectively, with 13 bases between them. The CDR3 has 14 amino acids. Here the CDR3 reads CASRSLGWSYEQYF. Written as DNA, the CDR3 is TGTGCCAGCAGGTCCTTGGGGTGGTCCTACGAGCAGTACTTC.

The V gene is TRBV20-1, the J gene TRBJ2-3; a weak D match, TRBD1 (6 bases). The V end lost 5 bases, the J end lost 4 bases, and 13 bases lay between the germline ends. Per germline, CDR1 DFQATT and CDR2 SNEGSKA (reference sequence). The CDR3 length is 13 residues. CDR3 sequence (DNA): TGCAGTGCTCGGACAGACACAGCAGATACGCAGTATTTT. This codes for CSARTDTADTQYF.

The rearrangement joins TRBV20-1 to TRBJ2-1; a weak D match, TRBD1 (6 bases). Germline values: CDR1 DFQATT, CDR2 SNEGSKA (reference sequence). V dropped 0 bases and J dropped 4 bases, with 19 bases sitting between them. The CDR3 contains 17 residues. Here the CDR3 DNA reads TGCAGTGCTAGAGATATCAAGGGGGACCAAATTTACAATGAGCAGTTCTTC. As protein: CSARDIKGDQIYNEQFF.